This paragraph reports one TCR beta chain. The germline V gene has CDR1 SGDLS and CDR2 YYNGEE. Trimming removed 3 bases from V and 1 base from J, with 10 bases in between. This CDR3 region has 14 residues. This record belongs to a study of blood T cell repertoires in COVID-19. Everyone who took part was roughly 18 to 89 years old, and they came from 24 US areas. This table comes from immunoSEQ multiplex PCR, and its TCRdb copy is limited to in-frame clones, with some not included. This table has some 200,000 clones, 70% to 80% appearing once. The sample taken for sequencing was PBMCs or T cells enriched from blood (not recorded which). The receptor was derived from a woman in her forties or fifties who had recovered from COVID-19. The genes are TRBV9 and TRBJ1-1; possible D gene TRBD1, 6 bases. The CDR3 loop reads CASSAGQPNTEAFF. CDR3 nucleotide sequence: TGTGCCAGCAGCGCCGGACAGCCGAACACTGAAGCTTTCTTT.